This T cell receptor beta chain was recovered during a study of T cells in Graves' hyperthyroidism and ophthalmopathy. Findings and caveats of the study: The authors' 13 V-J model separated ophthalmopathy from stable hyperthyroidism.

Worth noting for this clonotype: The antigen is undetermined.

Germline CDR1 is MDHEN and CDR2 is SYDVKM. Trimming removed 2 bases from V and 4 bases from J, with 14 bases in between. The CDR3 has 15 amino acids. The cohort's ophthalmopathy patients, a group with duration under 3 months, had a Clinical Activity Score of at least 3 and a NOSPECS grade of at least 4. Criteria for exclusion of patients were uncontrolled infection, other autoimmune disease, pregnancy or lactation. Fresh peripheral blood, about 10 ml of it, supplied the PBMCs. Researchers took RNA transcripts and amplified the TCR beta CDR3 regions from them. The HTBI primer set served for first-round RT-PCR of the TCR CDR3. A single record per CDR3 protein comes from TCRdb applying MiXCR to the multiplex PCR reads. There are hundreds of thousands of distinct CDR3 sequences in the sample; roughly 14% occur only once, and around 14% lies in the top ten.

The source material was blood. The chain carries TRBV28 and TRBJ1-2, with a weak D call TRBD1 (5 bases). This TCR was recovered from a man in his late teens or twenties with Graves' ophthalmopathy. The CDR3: CASSLPSGVAYGYTF. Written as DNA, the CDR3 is TGTGCCAGCAGTTTACCCTCGGGGGTCGCCTATGGCTACACCTTC.